Below are 5 T cell receptor beta chains sequenced from a single sample in a study of blood T cells in healthy people across ages. Next came a second PCR, run for about 6 to 11 cycles, which used a sample-barcoded 5' primer along with a J-beta primer mix. One entry per CDR3 protein, called by TCRdb with MiXCR from the 5' RACE reads. Of about 720,000 distinct CDR3 sequences listed, approximately 22% were seen once; the top ten hold 22%. Sequenced sample: blood. The receptors derive from a man in his 70s in good health.

This clonotype was observed a few times. J is TRBJ2-4 and V is TRBV21-1; TRBD2 is the table's D call and was not checked against the DNA. TRBV21-1 is classified as a pseudogene. This CDR3 is built from 12 residues. CDR3 in amino acids: CATRLDGNIQYF. Written as DNA, the CDR3 is TGTGCCACCCGCCTGGATGGAAACATTCAGTACTTC.

The sample holds a few counts of this clonotype. V and J are TRBV20-1 and TRBJ2-1; D uncertain. Judging by the DNA end, TRBJ2-7 fits better; the J call may be wrong. Germline CDR1 reads DFQATT; CDR2 reads SNEGSKA (reference sequence). The length of the CDR3 is 14 residues. CDR3 protein: CSARDPGKGYEQYF. The CDR3 region has the DNA TGCAGTGCTAGAGATCCCGGCAAAGGGTACGAGCAGTACTTC.

The chain is built from TRBV6-6 and TRBJ2-7, with a weak D call TRBD1 (6 bases). V lost 9 bases and J 9 bases, leaving 24 bases between the germline ends. The CDR3 covers 14 residues. Germline V lookup: CDR1 MNHNY, CDR2 SVGAGI (reference sequence). The CDR3 region is CASLAGQGKWGQYF. CDR3 coding DNA: TGTGCCAGTTTGGCCGGGCAGGGGAAGTGGGGGCAGTACTTC.

The sample holds a few counts of this clonotype. The rearrangement joins TRBV5-1 to TRBJ2-1, with D perhaps TRBD1 (6 bases). V was shortened by 5 bases and J by 6 bases, with 15 bases between the two germline ends. Germline CDR1 reads SGHRS; CDR2 reads YFSETQ. The CDR3 has 14 residues. The CDR3 loop reads CASRDPQGPNEQFF. In DNA, the CDR3 is TGCGCCAGCAGAGATCCTCAGGGGCCCAATGAGCAGTTCTTC. The variable domain in full, with the rest retrieved from reference TRBV5-1 and TRBJ2-1, is KAGVTQTPRYLIKTRGQQVTLSCSPISGHRSVSWYQQTPGQGLQFLFEYFSETQRNKGNFPGRFSGRQFSNSRSEMNVSTLELGDSALYLCASRDPQGPNEQFFGPGTRLTVL.

This clonotype came up a few times. The chain has TRBV18 and TRBJ1-1, with TRBD1 as a possible D gene (6 bases). Trimming pared 3 bases from V and 5 bases from J, leaving 16 bases between. Germline V gene sequence: CDR1 KGHSH, CDR2 LQKENI. The CDR3 is made up of 15 amino acids. The chain's CDR3 is CASSPNLGARTEAFF. The DNA for the CDR3 is TGTGCCAGCTCACCGAACCTGGGGGCGCGGACTGAAGCTTTCTTT.